This T cell receptor beta chain was sequenced in a study of control samples from healthy donors and cancer patients. Germline lookup yields CDR1 MGHRA and CDR2 YSYEKL. This CDR3 region has 15 residues. Trimming took 3 bases from V and 4 from J; bases not matched to a gene: 6. Clones were read by immunoSEQ multiplex PCR, and TCRdb kept only the in-frame ones, dropping some. The sample holds roughly 92,000 clones, 86% seen once. This chain uses TRBV4-1 with TRBJ1-2, with TRBD1 matching over 9 bases. Sequences were obtained from blood. This receptor was obtained from a woman aged 45-59 years in good health. The CDR3 loop is CASSQMTGGFYGYTF. CDR3 nucleotide sequence: TGCGCCAGCAGCCAGATGACAGGGGGTTTCTATGGCTACACCTTC.